This T cell receptor (beta chain) was obtained from a study of technical replicates of blood from a few donors. The CDR3 totals 15 residues. CDR1 is SGHTA and CDR2 is FQGNSA in the germline V gene. V shed 5 bases, J shed 7 bases, and the junction held 10 bases outside the gene matches. Using immunoSEQ multiplex PCR, the repertoire was profiled, and TCRdb retains in-frame clones only, with some absent. The sample holds about 73,000 clones, 90% to 95% seen once. The V call is TRBV7-2, the J call TRBJ2-5; 10 bases map to TRBD2. The clonotype was recovered from a human donor in good health. Some clones in this sample may be carry-over from other donors' samples. The sequenced material came from PBMCs. The CDR3 nucleotides are TGTGCCAGCAGCCCCCGGACTAGCGGTCCGTGGACCCAGTACTTC. Encoded protein: CASSPRTSGPWTQYF.